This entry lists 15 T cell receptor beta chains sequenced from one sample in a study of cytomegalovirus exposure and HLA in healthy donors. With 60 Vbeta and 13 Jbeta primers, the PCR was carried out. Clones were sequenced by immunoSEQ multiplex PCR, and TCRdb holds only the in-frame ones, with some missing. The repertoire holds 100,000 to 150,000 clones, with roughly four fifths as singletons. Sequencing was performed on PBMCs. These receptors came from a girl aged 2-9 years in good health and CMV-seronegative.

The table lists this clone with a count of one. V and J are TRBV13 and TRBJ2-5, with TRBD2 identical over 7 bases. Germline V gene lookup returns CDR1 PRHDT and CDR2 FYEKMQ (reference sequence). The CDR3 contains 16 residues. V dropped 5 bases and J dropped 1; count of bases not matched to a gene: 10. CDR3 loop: CASSPHGGSFQETQYF. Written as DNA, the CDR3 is TGTGCCAGCAGCCCCCACGGCGGGAGCTTCCAAGAGACCCAGTACTTC.

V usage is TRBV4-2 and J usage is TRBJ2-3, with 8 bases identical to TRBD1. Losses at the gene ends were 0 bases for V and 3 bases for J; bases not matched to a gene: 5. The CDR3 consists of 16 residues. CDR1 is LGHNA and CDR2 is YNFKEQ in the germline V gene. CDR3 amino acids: CASSQDRDRGTDTQYF. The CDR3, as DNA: TGTGCCAGCAGCCAAGACCGAGACAGGGGAACAGATACGCAGTATTTT.

The CDR3 sequence: CASSFLTGGTEAFF. As DNA, the CDR3 is TGTGCCAGCAGCTTCCTTACAGGGGGCACTGAAGCTTTCTTT. The chain recombines TRBV7-9 with TRBJ1-1, with 8 bases lining up with TRBD1. Germline CDR1 SEHNR, CDR2 FQNEAQ (reference sequence). There are 14 residues in the CDR3. With V trimmed by 3 bases and J by 4 bases, 4 bases remained unmatched.

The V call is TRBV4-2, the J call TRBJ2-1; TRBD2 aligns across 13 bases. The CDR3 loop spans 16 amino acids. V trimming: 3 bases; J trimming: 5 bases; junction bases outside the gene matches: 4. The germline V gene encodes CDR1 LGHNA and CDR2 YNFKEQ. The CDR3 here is CASSHTTSGGDNEQFF. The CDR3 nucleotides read TGTGCCAGCAGCCATACTACTAGCGGGGGGGACAATGAGCAGTTCTTC.

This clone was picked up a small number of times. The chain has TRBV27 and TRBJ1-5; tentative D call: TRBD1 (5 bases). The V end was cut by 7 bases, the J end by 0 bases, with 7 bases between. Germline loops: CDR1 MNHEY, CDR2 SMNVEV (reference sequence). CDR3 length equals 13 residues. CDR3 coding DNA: TGTGCCAGCAAGGACAATAGCAATCAGCCCCAGCATTTT. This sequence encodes CASKDNSNQPQHF.

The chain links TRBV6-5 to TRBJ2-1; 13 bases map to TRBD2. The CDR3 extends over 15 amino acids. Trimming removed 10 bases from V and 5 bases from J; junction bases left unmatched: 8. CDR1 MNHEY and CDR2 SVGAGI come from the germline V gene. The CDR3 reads CAIAIGTSGNNEQFF. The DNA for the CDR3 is TGTGCCATCGCCATCGGGACTAGCGGGAACAATGAGCAGTTCTTC.

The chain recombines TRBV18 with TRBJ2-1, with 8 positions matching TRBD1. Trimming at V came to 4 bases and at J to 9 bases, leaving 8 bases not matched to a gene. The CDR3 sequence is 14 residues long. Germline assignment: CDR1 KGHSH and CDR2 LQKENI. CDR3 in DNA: TGTGCCAGCTCACGACGGGACAGGTCGGGTGAGCAGTTCTTC. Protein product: CASSRRDRSGEQFF.

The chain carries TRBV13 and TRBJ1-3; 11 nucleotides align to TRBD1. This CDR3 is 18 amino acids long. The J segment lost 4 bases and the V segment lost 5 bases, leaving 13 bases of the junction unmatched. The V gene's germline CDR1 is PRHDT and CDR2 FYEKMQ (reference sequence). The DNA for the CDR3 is TGTGCCAGCAGCCCACCTCCGGGGACAGGGGGTACAGGAAACACCATATATTTT. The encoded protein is CASSPPPGTGGTGNTIYF. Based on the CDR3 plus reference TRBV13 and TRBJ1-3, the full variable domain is AAGVIQSPRHLIKEKRETATLKCYPIPRHDTVYWYQQGPGQDPQFLISFYEKMQSDKGSIPDRFSAQQFSDYHSELNMSSLELGDSALYFCASSPPPGTGGTGNTIYFGEGSWLTVV.

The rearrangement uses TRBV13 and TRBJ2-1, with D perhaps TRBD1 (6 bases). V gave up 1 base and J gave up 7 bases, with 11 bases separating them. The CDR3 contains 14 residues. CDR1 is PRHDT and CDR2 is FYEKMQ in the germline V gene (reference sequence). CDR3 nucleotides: TGTGCCAGCAGCTTAGCAGGACAGTTGAATGAGCAGTTCTTC. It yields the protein CASSLAGQLNEQFF. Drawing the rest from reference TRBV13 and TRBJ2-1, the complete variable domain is AAGVIQSPRHLIKEKRETATLKCYPIPRHDTVYWYQQGPGQDPQFLISFYEKMQSDKGSIPDRFSAQQFSDYHSELNMSSLELGDSALYFCASSLAGQLNEQFFGPGTRLTVL.

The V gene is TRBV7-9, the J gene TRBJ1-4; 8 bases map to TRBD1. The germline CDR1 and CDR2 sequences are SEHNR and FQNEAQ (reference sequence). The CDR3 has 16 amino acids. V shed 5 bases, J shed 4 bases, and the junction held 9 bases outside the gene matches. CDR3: CASSLGQAPYNEKLFF. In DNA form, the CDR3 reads TGTGCCAGCAGCCTGGGACAGGCCCCCTATAATGAAAAACTGTTTTTT.

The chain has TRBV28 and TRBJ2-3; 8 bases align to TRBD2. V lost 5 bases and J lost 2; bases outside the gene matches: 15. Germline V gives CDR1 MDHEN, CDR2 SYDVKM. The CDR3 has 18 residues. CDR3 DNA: TGTGCCAGCAGTCCGCCTTCGCCGACTAGCGTGTTCACAGATACGCAGTATTTT. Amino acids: CASSPPSPTSVFTDTQYF.

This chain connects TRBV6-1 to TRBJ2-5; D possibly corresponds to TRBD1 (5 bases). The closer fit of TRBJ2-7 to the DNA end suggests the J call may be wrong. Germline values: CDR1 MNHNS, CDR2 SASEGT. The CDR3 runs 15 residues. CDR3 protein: CASSEAKGVKYEQYF. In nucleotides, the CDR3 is TGTGCCAGCAGTGAAGCCAAAGGGGTCAAGTACGAGCAGTACTTC.

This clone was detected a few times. CDR3 in DNA: TGTGCCGGGACTAGCTACAATGAGCAGTTCTTC. This gives the protein CAGTSYNEQFF. V gene TRBV6-1 combines with J gene TRBJ2-1; 8 bases fit TRBD2. The CDR3 extends over 11 amino acids. Germline assignment: CDR1 MNHNS and CDR2 SASEGT. J lost 3 bases, V lost 11 bases, and 0 bases had no gene match.

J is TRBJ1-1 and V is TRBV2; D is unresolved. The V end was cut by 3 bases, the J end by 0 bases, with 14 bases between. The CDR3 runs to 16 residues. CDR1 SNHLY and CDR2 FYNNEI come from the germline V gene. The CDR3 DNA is TGTGCCAGCAGTGATCCCCTGACGGAGATGAACACTGAAGCTTTCTTT. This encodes CASSDPLTEMNTEAFF.

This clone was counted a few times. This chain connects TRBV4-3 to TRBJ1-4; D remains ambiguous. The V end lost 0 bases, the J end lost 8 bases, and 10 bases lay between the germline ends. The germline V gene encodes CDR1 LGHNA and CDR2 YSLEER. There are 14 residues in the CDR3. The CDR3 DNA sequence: TGCGCCAGCAGCCAAGATTGGGAGGGAGAAAAACTGTTTTTT. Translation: CASSQDWEGEKLFF.